This T cell receptor (beta chain) was observed in a study of T-cell reconstitution after alpha-beta-depleted transplantation in children. TCRbeta library preparation incorporated unique molecular identifiers. TCRdb itself ran the PCR reads through MiXCR, one entry per CDR3 protein. This sample has 600,000 to 800,000 distinct CDR3 sequences; approximately 14% occur once, and the top ten carry roughly 0.84%. Whole-study results and caveats: Alpha-beta T cells about two months after transplant reportedly derived from several hundred expanded graft clones. Most T-cell counts and diversity one year after the transplant came from T cells that were newly produced. Day-60 TCRbeta diversity that was high in some patients was derived from surviving recipient T cells and thymic progenitors.

This clonotype occurred a few times. Its specificity is unknown. This sequence originates from a girl between 2 and 10 years old with congenital amegakaryocytic thrombocytopenia, due to receive a stem cell transplant. The starting material was PBMCs, obtained before TCRalphabeta/CD19-depleted stem cell transplant.

CDR3 DNA: TGTGCCAGCAGCGTAGCAGGAAACACTGAAGCTTTCTTT. Protein sequence: CASSVAGNTEAFF. The rearrangement uses TRBV9 and TRBJ1-1; D is uncertain. Trimming pared 0 bases from V and 2 bases from J, leaving 5 bases between. The CDR3 is 13 amino acids. CDR1 is SGDLS, CDR2 YYNGEE, per germline.